This T cell receptor beta chain was documented in a study of T cells in Graves' hyperthyroidism and ophthalmopathy. Study conclusions and caveats: In blood, most of the thyroid clonotypes expanded above 0.001 were also present.

Using RNA transcripts as the source, TCR beta CDR3 regions were amplified. The TCR CDR3 was amplified in a first-round RT-PCR using the HTBI primer set. A single record per CDR3 protein comes from TCRdb applying MiXCR to the multiplex PCR reads. The sample holds some 400,000 distinct CDR3 sequences; approximately 13% are singletons and the top ten take around 21%. As to this clonotype: Its antigen is as yet unknown.

Looked up from germline, CDR1 is MNHEY and CDR2 is SVGEGT. The CDR3 consists of 15 residues. V was cut by 2 bases and J by 7 bases, with 15 bases left in between. Uncontrolled infections, other autoimmune diseases, pregnancy or lactation led to exclusion of patients. Diagnosis relied on clinical symptoms, serum thyroxine and TRAb, thyroid ultrasound and orbital computed tomography. Initially, at the first diagnosis of hyperthyroidism and before any ophthalmopathy symptoms, blood was sampled. Sequencing was performed on blood. The chain employs TRBV6-2 or TRBV6-3 and TRBJ2-1, with a weak D call TRBD1 (5 bases). This TCR came from a man in his thirties or forties with Graves' hyperthyroidism that later progressed to Graves' ophthalmopathy. The CDR3 DNA reads as TGTGCCAGCAGTTACACGGACAAGGGTTGGAATGAGCAGTTCTTC. Residues: CASSYTDKGWNEQFF.